These T cell receptor beta chains were read from a single sample in a study of breast tumors, draining lymph nodes, adjacent tissues. Via MiXCR, TCRdb re-called the multiplex PCR reads, giving one row per CDR3 protein. Of roughly 12,000 distinct CDR3 sequences in the sample, 53% are singletons; the top ten hold 36%. Sample: breast tumor tissue. The origin of the receptors is a female donor with breast cancer. Some clones in this sample may be carry-over from other donors' samples. Both conserved end residues are part of each CDR3.

V gene: TRBV7-2; CDR3 length: 18; J gene: TRBJ1-6; CDR3 protein: CASSFRGRVGQHNPPLHF
V gene: TRBV20-1; CDR3 length: 12; J gene: TRBJ2-3; CDR3 protein: CSGMMFPDTQYF
V gene: TRBV10-2; CDR3 length: 13; J gene: TRBJ1-2; CDR3 protein: CASRGTGDYGYTF
V gene: TRBV6-1; CDR3 length: 21; J gene: TRBJ2-3; CDR3 protein: CASSEWLPLWGASGPRDTQYF
V gene: TRBV5-6; CDR3 length: 15; J gene: TRBJ2-1; CDR3 protein: CASSQGLAAYNEQFF
V gene: TRBV13; CDR3 length: 15; J gene: TRBJ2-7; CDR3 protein: CASSLPGRRSYEQYF
V gene: TRBV6-2/TRBV6-3; CDR3 length: 14; J gene: TRBJ2-7; CDR3 protein: CASRGISAPYEQYF
V gene: TRBV20-1; CDR3 length: 14; J gene: TRBJ1-6; CDR3 protein: CSAATRTPYSPLHF
V gene: TRBV2; CDR3 length: 13; J gene: TRBJ2-2; CDR3 protein: CASSTENTGELFF
V gene: TRBV12-3/TRBV12-4; CDR3 length: 16; J gene: TRBJ1-6; CDR3 protein: CASSSYGGARGSPLHF
V gene: TRBV19; CDR3 length: 13; J gene: TRBJ2-1; CDR3 protein: CASGHRGANEQFF
V gene: TRBV2; CDR3 length: 13; J gene: TRBJ1-5; CDR3 protein: CASSDRGNQPQHF
V gene: TRBV5-1; CDR3 length: 15; J gene: TRBJ2-3; CDR3 protein: CASSFSGRSTDTQYF
V gene: TRBV20-1; CDR3 length: 14; J gene: TRBJ1-4; CDR3 protein: CSANEADYNEKLFF
V gene: TRBV28; CDR3 length: 14; J gene: TRBJ2-2; CDR3 protein: CASSLPSAAGELFF
V gene: TRBV18; CDR3 length: 13; J gene: TRBJ1-6; CDR3 protein: CASSPDLSSPLHF
V gene: TRBV5-1; CDR3 length: 17; J gene: TRBJ2-3; CDR3 protein: CASLTGVLHPSTDTQYF
V gene: TRBV10-3; CDR3 length: 14; J gene: TRBJ2-7; CDR3 protein: CAISVSGGNYEQYF
V gene: TRBV5-5; CDR3 length: 12; J gene: TRBJ1-2; CDR3 protein: CASSTDNYGYTF
V gene: TRBV5-4; CDR3 length: 14; J gene: TRBJ2-7; CDR3 protein: CASSLEQGAYEQYF
V gene: TRBV5-1; CDR3 length: 13; J gene: TRBJ2-7; CDR3 protein: CASSIGGSYEQYF
V gene: TRBV7-8; CDR3 length: 18; J gene: TRBJ2-3; CDR3 protein: CASSLGAGTGERADTQYF
V gene: TRBV6-2/TRBV6-3; CDR3 length: 13; J gene: TRBJ2-5; CDR3 protein: CASSLGGRETQYF
V gene: TRBV12-3/TRBV12-4; CDR3 length: 15; J gene: TRBJ2-3; CDR3 protein: CASSPLMGGTDTQYF
V gene: TRBV7-9; CDR3 length: 11; J gene: TRBJ2-3; CDR3 protein: CASSLTDTQYF
V gene: TRBV20-1; CDR3 length: 17; J gene: TRBJ2-7; CDR3 protein: CSAAGGTSGILLREQYF
V gene: TRBV7-9; CDR3 length: 14; J gene: TRBJ1-2; CDR3 protein: CASSPERGSYGYTF
V gene: TRBV3-1; CDR3 length: 13; J gene: TRBJ2-3; CDR3 protein: CASSSPGGGTQYF
V gene: TRBV6-6; CDR3 length: 13; J gene: TRBJ2-7; CDR3 protein: CASSKLGQNEQYF
V gene: TRBV4-3; CDR3 length: 16; J gene: TRBJ1-3; CDR3 protein: CASSQEIAGTGNTIYF
V gene: TRBV20-1; CDR3 length: 14; J gene: TRBJ2-7; CDR3 protein: CSARTSGKGYEQYF
V gene: TRBV12-3/TRBV12-4; CDR3 length: 11; J gene: TRBJ2-7; CDR3 protein: CAVARLGEQYF
V gene: TRBV10-2; CDR3 length: 16; J gene: TRBJ1-6; CDR3 protein: CASSGGVRDANSPLHF
V gene: TRBV7-2; CDR3 length: 15; J gene: TRBJ2-1; CDR3 protein: CASSLAGSPPHEQLF
V gene: TRBV6-6; CDR3 length: 11; J gene: TRBJ2-1; CDR3 protein: CASSRSNEQFF
V gene: TRBV5-1; CDR3 length: 14; J gene: TRBJ1-3; CDR3 protein: CASSTGSAGNTIYF
V gene: TRBV7-9; CDR3 length: 14; J gene: TRBJ2-5; CDR3 protein: CASSLGGAKETQYF
V gene: TRBV29-1; CDR3 length: 10; J gene: TRBJ1-2; CDR3 protein: CSVRGRGYTF
V gene: TRBV7-9; CDR3 length: 14; J gene: TRBJ2-1; CDR3 protein: CASSPSGSYNEQFF
V gene: TRBV7-3; CDR3 length: 16; J gene: TRBJ2-7; CDR3 protein: CASSPYGTSGPYEQYF
V gene: TRBV5-5; CDR3 length: 15; J gene: TRBJ1-5; CDR3 protein: CASSLAQGENQPQHF
V gene: TRBV29-1; CDR3 length: 13; J gene: TRBJ2-7; CDR3 protein: CSATGANSYEQYF
V gene: TRBV7-6; CDR3 length: 13; J gene: TRBJ1-2; CDR3 protein: CASSPGTGEGYTF
V gene: TRBV7-9; CDR3 length: 14; J gene: TRBJ1-4; CDR3 protein: CASSPQGAQEKLFF
V gene: TRBV7-3; CDR3 length: 16; J gene: TRBJ2-1; CDR3 protein: CASSLSAGTSYNEQFF
V gene: TRBV7-9; CDR3 length: 14; J gene: TRBJ1-4; CDR3 protein: CASSLPSINERLFF
V gene: TRBV7-2; CDR3 length: 15; J gene: TRBJ1-4; CDR3 protein: CASSTQRQLNEKLFF
V gene: TRBV20-1; CDR3 length: 15; J gene: TRBJ2-7; CDR3 protein: CSVRSGGLHNYEQYF
V gene: TRBV29-1; CDR3 length: 11; J gene: TRBJ2-1; CDR3 protein: CSVSSATEQFF
V gene: TRBV5-1; CDR3 length: 14; J gene: TRBJ2-7; CDR3 protein: CASSLVPGSYEQYF
V gene: TRBV28; CDR3 length: 11; J gene: TRBJ2-7; CDR3 protein: CASSSTYEQHF
V gene: TRBV6-1; CDR3 length: 15; J gene: TRBJ2-7; CDR3 protein: CASRRPGTAYDEQYF
V gene: TRBV11-2; CDR3 length: 14; J gene: TRBJ2-7; CDR3 protein: CASSLIRGGHEQYF
V gene: TRBV9; CDR3 length: 14; J gene: TRBJ2-7; CDR3 protein: CASSPVSGAYEQYF
V gene: TRBV3-1; CDR3 length: 14; J gene: TRBJ2-2; CDR3 protein: CASRRQTNTGELFF
V gene: TRBV5-5; CDR3 length: 17; J gene: TRBJ2-1; CDR3 protein: CASSWDLTGGWGNEQFF
V gene: TRBV5-1; CDR3 length: 12; J gene: TRBJ2-1; CDR3 protein: CASSTRQTEQFF
V gene: TRBV3-1; CDR3 length: 12; J gene: TRBJ2-7; CDR3 protein: CASRGDLYEQYF
V gene: TRBV5-1; CDR3 length: 17; J gene: TRBJ1-6; CDR3 protein: CASSSPRTGGGNSPLHF